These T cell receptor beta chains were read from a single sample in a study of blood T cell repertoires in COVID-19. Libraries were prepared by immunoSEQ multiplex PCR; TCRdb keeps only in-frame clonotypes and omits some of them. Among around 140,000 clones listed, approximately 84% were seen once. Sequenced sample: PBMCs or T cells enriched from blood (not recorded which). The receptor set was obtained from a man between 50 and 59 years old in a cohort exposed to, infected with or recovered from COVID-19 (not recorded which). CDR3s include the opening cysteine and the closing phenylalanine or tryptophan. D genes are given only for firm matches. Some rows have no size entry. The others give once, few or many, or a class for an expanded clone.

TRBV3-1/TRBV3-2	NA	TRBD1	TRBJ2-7	TGTGCCAGCAGCCAAGACCGGACAGGGGGTAGCGAGCAGTACTTC	CASSQDRTGGSEQYF
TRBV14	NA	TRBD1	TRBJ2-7	TGTGCCAGCAGCCAAGGGACAGGGGTTAAGCAGTACTTC	CASSQGTGVKQYF
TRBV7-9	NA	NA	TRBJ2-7	TGTGCCAGCACGGAGCTTGTCGATAAACGGGGAAAGTACTACGAGCAGTACTTC	CASTELVDKRGKYYEQYF
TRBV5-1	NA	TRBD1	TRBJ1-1	TGCGCCAGCAGCCCTCGACAGGGGAGGGGTACTGAAGCTTTCTTT	CASSPRQGRGTEAFF
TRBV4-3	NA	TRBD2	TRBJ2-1	TGCGCCAGCAGCCCTACTAGCGGGGGATACAATGAGCAGTTCTTC	CASSPTSGGYNEQFF
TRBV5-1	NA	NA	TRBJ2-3	TGCGCCAGCAGCACGATAGTCACAGATACGCAGTATTTT	CASSTIVTDTQYF
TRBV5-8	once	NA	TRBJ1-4	TGTGCCAGCAGGGTAGGAGTGACTAATGAAAAACTGTTTTTT	CASRVGVTNEKLFF
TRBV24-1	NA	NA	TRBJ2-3	TGTGCCACCAGTGTGAGCGGTAATACGCAGTATTTT	CATSVSGNTQYF
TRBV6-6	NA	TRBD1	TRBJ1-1	TGTGCCAGCAGACAGACAGGGCGCCCCACTGAAGCTTTCTTT	CASRQTGRPTEAFF
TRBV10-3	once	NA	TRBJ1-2	TGTGCCATCAGTGAAGATGGCGGCTACACCTTC	CAISEDGGYTF
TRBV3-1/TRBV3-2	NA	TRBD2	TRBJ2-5	TGTGCCAGCAGCCTTTCTACTAGCGGGAGTTCTCAGTACTTC	CASSLSTSGSSQYF
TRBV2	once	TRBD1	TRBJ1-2	TGTGCCAGCAGTGAGACAGGGGGTTATGGCTACACCTTC	CASSETGGYGYTF
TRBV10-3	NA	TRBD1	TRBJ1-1	TGTGCCATCAGTGAAAACAGGGGGAATTCTGAAGCTTTCTTT	CAISENRGNSEAFF
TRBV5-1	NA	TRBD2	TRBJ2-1	TGCGCCAGCAGCCTCCTAAGCGGGAGCTCCTACAATGAGCAGTTCTTC	CASSLLSGSSYNEQFF
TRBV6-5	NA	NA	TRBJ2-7	TGTGCCAGCAGCCCACCTACAGGGCGCGAGCAGTACTTC	CASSPPTGREQYF
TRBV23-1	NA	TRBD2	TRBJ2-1	TGCGCCAGCAGTCAATCGCAGCGGGGCCGGGTCAATGAGCAGTTCTTC	CASSQSQRGRVNEQFF
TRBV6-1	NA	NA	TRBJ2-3	TGTGCCAGCAGTGATCAGCGACTCGTCACAGATACGCAGTATTTT	CASSDQRLVTDTQYF
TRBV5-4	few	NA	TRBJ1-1	TGTGCCAGCAGCCCTGGGCGTCGTGGAGCTTTCTTT	CASSPGRRGAFF
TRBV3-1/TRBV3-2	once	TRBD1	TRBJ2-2	TGTGCCAGCAGCCTAGGGACAGGGACCGGGGAGCTGTTTTTT	CASSLGTGTGELFF
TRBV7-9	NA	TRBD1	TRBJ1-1	TGTGCCAGCAGCTACCAGGGGGGCAGCGGGTATGGCTTCTTT	CASSYQGGSGYGFF
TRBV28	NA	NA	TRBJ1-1	TGTGCCAGCAGTTTTACGGGGGACACTGAAGCTTTCTTT	CASSFTGDTEAFF
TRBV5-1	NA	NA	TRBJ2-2	TGCGCCAGCAGCCGTTCCGGGACTTCGAACACCGGGGAGCTGTTTTTT	CASSRSGTSNTGELFF
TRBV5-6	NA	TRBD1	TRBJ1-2	TGTGCCAGCAGCTTGGGGACAGGGCTCGCAGGTGGCTACACCTTC	CASSLGTGLAGGYTF
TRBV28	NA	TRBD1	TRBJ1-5	TGTGCCAGCCGGACAGGGGCCAATTATCAGCCCCAGCATTTT	CASRTGANYQPQHF
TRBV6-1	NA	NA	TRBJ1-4	TGTGCCAGCAGTGACCGGAAATGGACGGACATTCGAGCAACTAATGAAAAACTGTTTTTT	CASSDRKWTDIRATNEKLFF
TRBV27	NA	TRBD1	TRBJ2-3	TGTGCCAGCAGTTTGGGACAGGGGGCGGATACGCAGTATTTT	CASSLGQGADTQYF
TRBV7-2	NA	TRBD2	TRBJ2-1	TGTGCCAGCAGTCAAGGTAGCGGGGTCTACAATGAGCAGTTCTTC	CASSQGSGVYNEQFF
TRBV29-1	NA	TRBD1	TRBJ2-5	TGCAGCGCCCCCGGGACAGGGGAGAAGACCCAGTACTTC	CSAPGTGEKTQYF
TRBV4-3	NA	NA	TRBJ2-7	TGCGCCAGCAGCCAAAGCGGGGGACAGACATACGAGCAGTACTTC	CASSQSGGQTYEQYF
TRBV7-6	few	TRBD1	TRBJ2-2	TGTGCCAGCCGACAGGGGGCGCGAACCGGGGAGCTGTTTTTT	CASRQGARTGELFF
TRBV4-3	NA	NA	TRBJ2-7	TGCGCCAGCAGCCAAGTATGGGGGGACGGAGCCTACGAGCAGTACTTC	CASSQVWGDGAYEQYF
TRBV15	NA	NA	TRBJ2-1	TGTGCCACCAGCAGAGATCCCTCTGATGAGCAGTTCTTC	CATSRDPSDEQFF
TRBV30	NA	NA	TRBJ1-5	TGTGCCTGGAGTGATCTTGGGACAACTAGCAATCAGCCCCAGCATTTT	CAWSDLGTTSNQPQHF
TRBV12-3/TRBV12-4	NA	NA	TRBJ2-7	TGTGCCAGCAGTCTATACTACGAGCAGTACTTC	CASSLYYEQYF
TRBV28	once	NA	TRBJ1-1	TGTGCCAGCAGTTTCCTTGCAGGGAACACTGAAGCTTTCTTT	CASSFLAGNTEAFF
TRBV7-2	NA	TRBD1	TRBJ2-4	TGTGCCAGCAGCCGCGCGACAGGGGGAGCCAAAAACATTCAGTACTTC	CASSRATGGAKNIQYF
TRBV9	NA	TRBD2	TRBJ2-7	TGTGCCAGCAGCCAGAGCGGGGCCCCATACGAGCAGTACTTC	CASSQSGAPYEQYF
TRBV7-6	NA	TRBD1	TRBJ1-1	TGTGCCAGCAGCTGGGGACAGGGGTCTCGGACTGAAGCTTTCTTT	CASSWGQGSRTEAFF
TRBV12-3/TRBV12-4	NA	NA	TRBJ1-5	TGTGCCAGCAGTTTCGGAGATCAGCCCCAGCATTTT	CASSFGDQPQHF
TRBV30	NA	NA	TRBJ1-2	TGTGCCTGGAGTGTGAAGGGGAAAGGCTACACCTTC	CAWSVKGKGYTF
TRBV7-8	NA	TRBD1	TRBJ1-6	TGTGCCAGCAGCCCCCAACAGGGGACTAGTTCACCCCTCCACTTT	CASSPQQGTSSPLHF
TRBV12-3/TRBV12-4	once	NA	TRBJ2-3	TGTGCCAGCAGTAAGAGGGATACGCAGTATTTT	CASSKRDTQYF
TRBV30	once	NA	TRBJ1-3	TGTGCCTGGAGTGCCCGCCGACTTGTCGACACCATATATTTT	CAWSARRLVDTIYF
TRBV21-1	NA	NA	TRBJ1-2	TGTGCCAGCAGCAAAGGAGACAGGTGCTTCTATGGCTACACCTTC	CASSKGDRCFYGYTF
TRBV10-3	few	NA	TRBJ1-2	TGTGCCATCAGTGAGTCGTCGGGCAGGGTGAACTATGGCTACACCTTC	CAISESSGRVNYGYTF
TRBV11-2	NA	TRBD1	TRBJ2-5	TGTGCCAGCAGCTTAGATGGGACAGGAGAGACCCAGTACTTC	CASSLDGTGETQYF
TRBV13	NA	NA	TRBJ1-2	TGTGCCAGCAGCTTGAGGCAAGTAACGGCCTATGGCTACACCTTC	CASSLRQVTAYGYTF
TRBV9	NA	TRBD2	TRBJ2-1	TGTGCCAGCAGCGCCTCACTGGTCCCTAGCGGGGCCAACAATGAGCAGTTCTTC	CASSASLVPSGANNEQFF
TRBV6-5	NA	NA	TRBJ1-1	TGTGCCAGCAGTTACTCGAGCCGGGGGGTGAACACTGAAGCTTTCTTT	CASSYSSRGVNTEAFF
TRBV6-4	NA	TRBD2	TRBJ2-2	TGTGCCAGCAAGGCTAGCGGGGGATCCACCGGGGAGCTGTTTTTT	CASKASGGSTGELFF
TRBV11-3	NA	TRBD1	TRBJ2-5	TGTGCCAGCAGCCCGGGGACAGGGGAAAGAGAGACCCAGTACTTC	CASSPGTGERETQYF
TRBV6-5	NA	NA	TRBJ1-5	TGTGCCAGCAGCAACTACTTTGATCAGCCCCAGCATTTT	CASSNYFDQPQHF
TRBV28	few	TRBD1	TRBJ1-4	TGTGCCAGCAGCCCTCGGCGGGGACAGGGACCAACTAATGAAAAACTGTTTTTT	CASSPRRGQGPTNEKLFF